The entry below describes one T cell receptor beta chain. This clone was seen once. Its antigen is still unknown. No base quality values were provided; no much bigger clone lies one nucleotide off. These data are taken from a study of T cell responses to AZD1222 COVID-19 vaccine (dated by TCRdb to about 2021). Study-wide context: A total of approximately 250 trial participants underwent TCR sequencing, of whom 207 had received two doses of AZD1222 and some 25 had received two doses of the MenACWY control vaccine. Trial participants were enrolled into age subgroups of 18-55, 56-69 and 70-plus years, which contained approximately 150, 30 and 60 TCR-sequenced participants, respectively. Here is what the overall study found, with its caveats: Only a handful of AZD1222 recipients were SARS-CoV-2 seropositive at baseline, limiting conclusions about previously exposed vaccinees. The 56-69-year group was small, and its depth increase did not reach significance, likely because of low power. The vaccine-associated CD4 TCRs covered the entire spike protein, and the dominant responses fell in regions 160-218 and 743-854. Reportedly, close to half of the unique spike-specific TCRs recognized epitopes lying outside the regions that are mutated in the B.1.351 and B.1.1.7 variants. Because no day 14 peak-response samples were available, the repertoires could be characterized only after the peak T cell response. After two AZD1222 doses, both the breadth and the depth of spike-specific TCRs were significantly higher than at day 0 and than in MenACWY recipients. Participants were mostly white British, with more females than males. The authors suggested clonal diversity may have been underestimated.

The CDR3 regions of human TCRbeta chains were analyzed by immunosequencing. Processing in the source paper ran as follows. TCRs in the repertoires were matched against a reference library of SARS-CoV-2-specific TCRs that had been generated with the MIRA antigen-specificity platform. Breadth was defined as the fraction of unique TCRs that were SARS-CoV-2-associated. Depth was defined as the fraction of total T cells that were SARS-CoV-2-associated. Each spike-specific TCR was assigned to its reactive spike region and to a CD4 or CD8 class using the MIRA data. Log10-transformed breadth and depth values were compared by one-way ANOVA with Sidak's multiple comparisons tests. TCRdb re-hosts the immuneACCESS table, in-frame sequences only. Its copies lack some clones; in the studies checked, an unresolved V gene accounts for under half of them, and the cause for the rest is not known. The V and J calls and clone size come from that table; D and trimming were worked out from the DNA. This sample has over 95,000 clones in its table, and more than 70% of those were observed once. 16% of the sample is held by the ten biggest clonotypes.

V drops 10 bases and J drops 3 bases, leaving 22 bases in between. The CDR3 starts with the cysteine, ends with the phenylalanine, and has 15 residues. The sequence is cut down to CDR3 DNA, 45 bases in frame from base 1. The germline V gene gives CDR1 as MNHEY and CDR2 as SVGAGI. What this sample's time point label stands for: about 28 days (+/-7) after the second vaccine dose. AZD1222 recipients given second doses at about 4 weeks or at about 12 weeks were pooled, since spike-specific TCR depth and breadth were not found to differ between the two schedules. Samples from vaccinated people were obtained from the UK trials COV001 and COV002, which included a single-blind randomized controlled phase 2/3 trial of AZD1222 (ChAdOx1 nCoV-19) in healthy adults. Trial participant PBMC samples were collected at day 0 and day 28 after the second dose for TCRbeta chain sequencing.

Here the sequenced sample was peripheral blood, taken 28 days after the second AZD1222 dose. The sequence was collected from an adult who received the AZD1222 COVID-19 vaccine. The chain couples TRBV6-5 to TRBJ2-7, and the D gene may be TRBD1, 7 bases matching. The nucleotide sequence reads TGTGCCACCGCGAACCAGGGGGGCAGGGACTACGAGCAGTACTTC. Its coded protein is CATANQGGRDYEQYF.